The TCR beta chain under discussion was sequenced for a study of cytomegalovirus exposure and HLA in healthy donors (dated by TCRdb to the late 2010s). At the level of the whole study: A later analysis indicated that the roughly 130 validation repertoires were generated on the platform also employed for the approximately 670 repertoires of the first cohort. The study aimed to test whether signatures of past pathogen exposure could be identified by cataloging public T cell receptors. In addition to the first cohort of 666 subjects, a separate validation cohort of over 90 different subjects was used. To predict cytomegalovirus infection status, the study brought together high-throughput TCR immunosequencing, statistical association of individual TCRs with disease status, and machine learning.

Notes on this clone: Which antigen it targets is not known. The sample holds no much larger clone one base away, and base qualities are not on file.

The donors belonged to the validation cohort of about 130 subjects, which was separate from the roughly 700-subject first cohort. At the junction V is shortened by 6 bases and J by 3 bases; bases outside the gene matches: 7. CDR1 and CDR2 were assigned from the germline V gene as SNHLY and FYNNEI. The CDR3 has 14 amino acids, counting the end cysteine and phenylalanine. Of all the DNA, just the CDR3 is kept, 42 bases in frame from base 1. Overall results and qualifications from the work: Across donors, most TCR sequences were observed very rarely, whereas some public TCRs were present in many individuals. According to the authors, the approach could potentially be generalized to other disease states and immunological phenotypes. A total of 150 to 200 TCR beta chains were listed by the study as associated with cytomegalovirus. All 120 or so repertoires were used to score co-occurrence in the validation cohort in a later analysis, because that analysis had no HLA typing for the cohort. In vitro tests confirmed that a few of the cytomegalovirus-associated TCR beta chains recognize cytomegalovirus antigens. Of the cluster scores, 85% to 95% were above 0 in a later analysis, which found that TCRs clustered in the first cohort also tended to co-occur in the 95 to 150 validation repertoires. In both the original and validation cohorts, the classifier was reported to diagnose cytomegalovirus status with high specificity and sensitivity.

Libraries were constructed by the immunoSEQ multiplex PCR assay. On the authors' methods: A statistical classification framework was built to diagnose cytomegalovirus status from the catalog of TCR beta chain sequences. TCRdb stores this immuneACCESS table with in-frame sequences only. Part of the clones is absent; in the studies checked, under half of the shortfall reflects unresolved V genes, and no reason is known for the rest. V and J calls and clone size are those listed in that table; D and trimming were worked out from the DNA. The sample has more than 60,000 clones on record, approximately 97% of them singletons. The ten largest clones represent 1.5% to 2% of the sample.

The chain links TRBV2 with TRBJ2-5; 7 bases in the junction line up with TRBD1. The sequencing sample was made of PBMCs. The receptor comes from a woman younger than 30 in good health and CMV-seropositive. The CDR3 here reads CASRAGTVEETQYF. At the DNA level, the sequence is TGTGCCAGCAGGGCCGGGACAGTCGAAGAGACCCAGTACTTC.